The rows below give T cell receptor beta chains drawn from one sample of a study of post-analysis software for immune sequencing data. A single record per CDR3 protein comes from TCRdb applying MiXCR to the PCR reads. Here the sample spans about 800,000 distinct CDR3 sequences, roughly 27% being singletons. Sequencing used blood. These receptors were obtained from a girl aged 5 to 17 with multiple sclerosis. Each CDR3 is given with its conserved first and last residue. A D gene is named only where the DNA matches it firmly. A clone size is listed for some rows: how often the clone was seen (once, few, many), or a class if it is expanded.

>few|TRBV9|TRBJ2-1|TRBD1
TGTGCCAGCAGCGTTGAAGGACAGGGGGGTACCTTTGAGCAGTTCTTC
CASSVEGQGGTFEQFF
>few|TRBV7-9|TRBJ2-5|NA
TGTGCCAGCAGCACAATTCGCGGGGCCCAAGAGACCCAGTACTTC
CASSTIRGAQETQYF
>many|TRBV10-3|TRBJ1-2|TRBD1
TGTGCCATCAGCCACGACAGGGACCCCTATGGCTACACCTTC
CAISHDRDPYGYTF
>NA|TRBV13|TRBJ2-7|NA
TGTGCCAGCAGCTTACTGGCGGGGGCGAGCTCCTACAATGAGCAGTACTTC
CASSLLAGASSYNEQYF
>NA|TRBV7-8|TRBJ2-3|NA
TGTGCCAGCAGCTCGGGTACTTACGGTACGCAGTATTTT
CASSSGTYGTQYF
>few|TRBV9|TRBJ2-1|NA
TGTGCCAGCAGCCAGGGGCTCTCGGAAAGGGAGCAGTTCTTC
CASSQGLSEREQFF
>NA|TRBV6-5|TRBJ2-1|NA
TGTGCCGCCAGCAGGGACAATGAGCAGTTCTTC
CAASRDNEQFF
>few|TRBV3-1|TRBJ1-2|NA
TGTGCCAGCAGCCAAGATAGGAGGGGCCGCGGCTACACCTTC
CASSQDRRGRGYTF
>NA|TRBV20-1|TRBJ1-5|TRBD1
TGCAGTGTCGGGACAGTTAGCAATCAGCCCCAGCATTTT
CSVGTVSNQPQHF
>few|TRBV27|TRBJ2-3|TRBD2
TGTGCCAGCAGTTTTTATGGAGGGAGGGCCACAGATACGCAGTATTTT
CASSFYGGRATDTQYF
>NA|TRBV6-5|TRBJ2-5|NA
TGTGCCAGCAGTTCGACGTGGGGGCGGTCAGAGACCCAGTACTTC
CASSSTWGRSETQYF
>NA|TRBV15|TRBJ2-2|TRBD2
TGTGCCACCAGCAGAGAACTAGCGGCGAACACCGGGGAGCTGTTTTTT
CATSRELAANTGELFF
>few|TRBV20-1|TRBJ2-3|NA
TGCAGTGCTGGGGGGGCTACAGGGGCCCTCACGGATACGCAGTATTTT
CSAGGATGALTDTQYF
>NA|TRBV6-4|TRBJ2-5|TRBD1
TGTGCCAGCAGTGGCAAGGGTGATCACAGGGGTGGCGAGACCCAGTACTTC
CASSGKGDHRGGETQYF
>few|TRBV7-9|TRBJ2-5|NA
TGTGCCAGCAGCTCCCCGTCGGTGGCGGAGACCCAGTACTTC
CASSSPSVAETQYF
>NA|TRBV5-5|TRBJ2-5|NA
TGTGCCAGCAGCTTGCGGTTAGTGGGAGGCACTGTAGAGACCCAGTACTTC
CASSLRLVGGTVETQYF
>few|TRBV2|TRBJ1-2|NA
TGTGCCAGCAGTGAAGGGAAAGGGACCTATGGCTACACCTTC
CASSEGKGTYGYTF
>once|TRBV27|TRBJ2-1|TRBD2
TGTGCCAGCAGTTTACCTAGCGGGTGGGCCTTCAATGAGCAGTTCTTC
CASSLPSGWAFNEQFF
>many|TRBV29-1|TRBJ2-1|TRBD2
TGCAGCGTTGAAGGCGCTAGCGGGAGAGGGAGTGAGCAGTTCTTC
CSVEGASGRGSEQFF
>many|TRBV24-1|TRBJ2-3|NA
TGTGCCACCAGTCCAGCGACAGATACGCAGTATTTT
CATSPATDTQYF
>NA|TRBV20-1|TRBJ2-1|NA
TGCAGTGCTAGACCCATGGCGGCTAGCAGACACAATGAGCGGTTCTTC
CSARPMAASRHNERFF
>NA|TRBV7-2|TRBJ2-3|NA
TGTGCCAGCAGCTTCACGGCCCCTAGCACAGATACGCAGTATTTT
CASSFTAPSTDTQYF
>few|TRBV20-1|TRBJ2-7|NA
TGCAGTGCCCTAGAGAGCTACGAGCAGTACTTC
CSALESYEQYF
>NA|TRBV3-1|TRBJ2-5|NA
TGTGCCAGCAGCCAAGGGAGGACCTCCCGTCGTGAGGAGACCCAGTACTTC
CASSQGRTSRREETQYF
>NA|TRBV5-1|TRBJ1-6|NA
TGCGCCAGCAGCTTTACCCCCGAAGAATCACCCCTCCACTTT
CASSFTPEESPLHF
>once|TRBV28|TRBJ1-5|NA
TGTGCCAGCAGTTTGAGGAGACAAGGCAATCAGCCCCAGCATTTT
CASSLRRQGNQPQHF
>NA|TRBV7-9|TRBJ2-1|TRBD2
TGTGCCAGCAGCTTAGTACGGGGGGGTGGGCAGTTCTTC
CASSLVRGGGQFF
>NA|TRBV5-1|TRBJ1-6|NA
TGCGCCAGCAGCTCGGGACAATTCGGAGGTAATTCACCCCTCCACTTT
CASSSGQFGGNSPLHF
>few|TRBV27|TRBJ2-1|TRBD2
TGTGCCAGCAGTTTGGCAGGGAGGGTTGGTAATGAGCAGTTCTTC
CASSLAGRVGNEQFF
>NA|TRBV21-1|TRBJ2-7|NA
TGTGCCAGCAGCAAGGTTCCCCAGCCACCCTACGAGCAGTACTTC
CASSKVPQPPYEQYF
>once|TRBV7-2|TRBJ2-7|NA
TGTGCCAGCAGCTTAAATCCAGGGGACTACGAGCAGTACTTC
CASSLNPGDYEQYF
>NA|TRBV3-1|TRBJ2-3|TRBD2
TGTGCCAGCAGCATAATGGCCGTTAGCGGGGGGGGTACGCAGTATTTT
CASSIMAVSGGGTQYF
>NA|TRBV7-9|TRBJ2-5|NA
TGTGCCAGCAGCTCACCACACGGGACCCAAAAAGAGACCCAGTACTTC
CASSSPHGTQKETQYF
>NA|TRBV10-3|TRBJ1-2|NA
TGTGCCATCAGTGGCTTAAAACGGACCGACGCGGGCGGTGGCCACACCTTC
CAISGLKRTDAGGGHTF
>NA|TRBV27|TRBJ2-2|NA
TGTGCCAGCAGTTCCCTGGGGTACATGAACACCGGGGAGCTGTTTTTT
CASSSLGYMNTGELFF
>NA|TRBV29-1|TRBJ2-1|NA
TGCAGCGCTGCGACTGGCTTGTACAATGAGCAGTTCTTC
CSAATGLYNEQFF
>NA|TRBV7-8|TRBJ1-1|TRBD1
TGTGCCAGCAGCTTTACAGGGGTCCGAAGGAACACTGAAGCTTTCTTT
CASSFTGVRRNTEAFF
>many|TRBV9|TRBJ2-1|NA
TGTGCCAGCAGCCCACGGCGGTTTGGGGGGAATGAGCAGTTCTTC
CASSPRRFGGNEQFF
>NA|TRBV20-1|TRBJ2-7|TRBD2
TGCAGTGCTAGCCCCCTCGGCGATATTTGGACTAGCCATTTCGAGCAGTACTTC
CSASPLGDIWTSHFEQYF
>NA|TRBV25-1|TRBJ1-1|NA
TGTGCCAGCAACACAAACACTGAAGCTTTCTTT
CASNTNTEAFF
>few|TRBV20-1|TRBJ2-1|TRBD2
TGCAGTGCTAGAGATCTTGGGAGGGAGGGCCTATCCTACAATGAGCAGTTCTTC
CSARDLGREGLSYNEQFF
>NA|TRBV11-3|TRBJ2-1|TRBD2
TGTGCCAGCAGCAAGGGACTAGGTGGCAATGAGCAGTTCTTC
CASSKGLGGNEQFF
>NA|TRBV27|TRBJ1-5|NA
TGTGCCAGTACGCAGGCCGGGACGCCAATTCAGCCCCAGCATTTT
CASTQAGTPIQPQHF
>few|TRBV3-1|TRBJ1-1|NA
TGTGCCAGCAGCCAACCGGGGAGTGAAGCTTTCTTT
CASSQPGSEAFF
>few|TRBV7-2|TRBJ1-2|TRBD1
TGTGCCAGCAGCCTCGGGACAGGGGAGATCTATGGCTACACCTTC
CASSLGTGEIYGYTF
>NA|TRBV12-3/TRBV12-4|TRBJ1-1|TRBD1
TGTGCCAGCAGTCCTGACAGGGGGCCCGCTTTCTTT
CASSPDRGPAFF
>NA|TRBV28|TRBJ1-2|TRBD1
TGTGCCAGCAGTCCCACCAAAAATGGACAGGCGCTTGGCTACACCTTC
CASSPTKNGQALGYTF
>NA|TRBV29-1|TRBJ2-1|NA
TGCAGCGTGGGGGACACTTCCCCGACGGTTGAGCAGTTCTTC
CSVGDTSPTVEQFF
>many|TRBV29-1|TRBJ2-1|NA
TGCAGCGTTGCCGTGACTGCCGACAATGAGCAGTTCTTC
CSVAVTADNEQFF
>NA|TRBV7-8|TRBJ2-4|NA
TGTGCCAGCAGCTTAGGGTCAGACATTCAGTACTTC
CASSLGSDIQYF
>NA|TRBV28|TRBJ2-6|NA
TGTGCCAGCAGGCTCACAGGTTCCGCCGTCATCTCTGGGGCCAACGTCCAGACTTTC
CASRLTGSAVISGANVQTF
>few|TRBV7-9|TRBJ2-7|TRBD1
TGTGCCAGCAGCTCACCGGGACAGAACTACGAGCAGTACTTC
CASSSPGQNYEQYF
>NA|TRBV10-3|TRBJ1-1|NA
TGTGCCATCAGTGAGACATTGAACACTGAAGCTTTCTTT
CAISETLNTEAFF